What follows is one T cell receptor (beta chain) and its context. The data stem from a study of T cell responses to AZD1222 COVID-19 vaccine. Study-wide background: Second-dose timings of about 4 or about 12 weeks were pooled.

The germline V gene encodes CDR1 ENHRY and CDR2 SYGVKD. The CDR3 has 17 residues. The junction had 11 bases not matched to a gene; V was cut back by 2 bases and J by 8 bases. Profiled with immunoSEQ multiplex PCR; TCRdb holds only in-frame clones, not every one. Of 75,000 to 100,000 clones listed, about 92% are singletons. The TCR comes from an adult in good health. The chain couples TRBV10-3 to TRBJ2-1, with 11 nucleotides matching TRBD2. The starting material was peripheral blood, obtained on day 0 of AZD1222 vaccination. In nucleotides, the CDR3 is TGTGCCATCAGTGAGGGGGGAATGACTAGCGGGAATCATGAGCAGTTCTTC. Its translation is CAISEGGMTSGNHEQFF.